This T cell receptor (beta chain) was identified during a study of spatial heterogeneity in lung cancer. Time point given: blood at routine non-recurrence follow-up after resection. Sequencing covered unsorted whole RNA taken from tumor, nontumor lung or frozen PBMC. In TCRdb, the 5' RACE reads were re-called with MiXCR into one record per CDR3 protein. The table includes fewer than 55,000 distinct CDR3 sequences, 6.5% to 7.5% detected once. V lost 5 bases, J lost 1 base, and 6 bases stayed unmatched. This CDR3 spans 16 amino acids. Germline lookup yields CDR1 SNHLY and CDR2 FYNNEI. The sample holds many counts of this clonotype.

Sequenced material: PBMCs, taken at follow-up. The V call is TRBV2, the J call TRBJ1-3; TRBD1 agrees at 9 bases. The TCR was taken from a female donor with early-stage non-small cell lung cancer. The DNA of the CDR3 is TGTGCCAGCAGTTATCCCGGGACAGGGTCTGGAAACACCATATATTTT. As protein: CASSYPGTGSGNTIYF.